This T cell receptor beta chain was recorded in a study of blood T cell repertoires in COVID-19. Data came from immunoSEQ multiplex PCR; TCRdb stores just in-frame clones and leaves some out. The sample carries under 65,000 clones, about 81% recorded once. This clone was detected only once. The TCR sequence derives from a man aged 55 to 70 with COVID-19, enrolled during active disease. Sequenced input: peripheral blood.

The CDR3 region is CASSRTLAGGTDTQYF. The DNA of the CDR3 is TGTGCCAGCAGTCGAACCCTAGCGGGGGGCACAGATACGCAGTATTTT. This chain uses TRBV6-6 with TRBJ2-3; 10 nucleotides agree with TRBD2. In germline, CDR1 is MNHNY, CDR2 SVGAGI (reference sequence). The V segment lost 5 bases and the J segment 1 base; nucleotides outside the gene matches: 6. The CDR3 covers 16 residues.